These 21 T cell receptor beta chains came from one sample sequenced in a study of CD8 T cells in ankylosing spondylitis. Each CDR3 protein is one row after TCRdb ran MiXCR on the 5' RACE reads. This repertoire shows 300,000 to 400,000 distinct CDR3 sequences, 20% found once; its top ten account for roughly 13%. Sequenced material: blood, either unsorted or a sorted T cell fraction (not recorded which). The receptors come from a male donor with ankylosing spondylitis or in good health (not recorded which).

The V and J genes are TRBV28 and TRBJ1-6; possibly TRBD1 for D (5 bases). Germline V CDR1 and CDR2: MDHEN, SYDVKM. V lost 3 bases and J lost 4, with 13 bases in between. The CDR3 is 16 amino acids. The CDR3 DNA follows: TGTGCCAGCAGTTTGGCTGTCGACAGTTATAATTCACCCCTCCACTTT. It translates to CASSLAVDSYNSPLHF. The full variable domain, completed using reference TRBV28 and TRBJ1-6, is DVKVTQSSRYLVKRTGEKVFLECVQDMDHENMFWYRQDPGLGLRLIYFSYDVKMKEKGDIPEGYSVSREKKERFSLILESASTNQTSMYLCASSLAVDSYNSPLHFGNGTRLTVT.

This chain joins TRBV11-3 and TRBJ2-3; D not certain. Per the germline V gene, CDR1 is SGHNT and CDR2 is YENEEA. V lost 5 bases, J lost 0 bases, and 12 bases lay in between. This CDR3 contains 15 residues. CDR3 sequence (DNA): TGTGCCAGCAGCCCCAGCATGACGAGCACAGATACGCAGTATTTT. It codes for CASSPSMTSTDTQYF.

The rearrangement links TRBV5-1 to TRBJ2-5, with 8 bases lining up with TRBD2. Germline assignment: CDR1 SGHRS and CDR2 YFSETQ. This CDR3 spans 16 amino acids. The junction had 10 bases not matched to a gene; V was cut back by 1 base and J by 5 bases. The CDR3 coding sequence is TGCGCCAGCAGCTTGATGACGGGGGGGCCGGGGGAGACCCAGTACTTC. Protein product: CASSLMTGGPGETQYF. Drawing the rest from reference TRBV5-1 and TRBJ2-5, the complete variable domain is KAGVTQTPRYLIKTRGQQVTLSCSPISGHRSVSWYQQTPGQGLQFLFEYFSETQRNKGNFPGRFSGRQFSNSRSEMNVSTLELGDSALYLCASSLMTGGPGETQYFGPGTRLLVL.

The sample holds a few counts of this clonotype. The rearrangement uses TRBV12-3 or TRBV12-4 and TRBJ2-4, with 12 bases lining up with TRBD1. The CDR3 totals 15 residues. Trimming took 5 bases from V and 8 from J; bases not matched to a gene: 7. The CDR3: CASSPGQGAGDIQYF. CDR3 DNA sequence: TGTGCCAGCAGTCCGGGACAGGGGGCGGGAGACATTCAGTACTTC.

The chain combines TRBV12-3 or TRBV12-4 with TRBJ2-1; TRBD2 agrees at 9 bases. V was pared by 7 bases and J by 4 bases, with 14 bases of the junction left unmatched. There are 17 residues in the CDR3. The CDR3 sequence is CASTDSGGQTLYNEQFF. Here the CDR3 DNA reads TGTGCCAGCACGGATAGCGGGGGACAGACTTTATACAATGAGCAGTTCTTC.

The sample holds a few counts of this clonotype. The V and J genes are TRBV27 and TRBJ2-7; unclear D gene. The V and J ends lost 5 bases and 9 bases respectively, with 17 bases between them. The CDR3 is 13 amino acids. CDR1 and CDR2 (germline): MNHEY, SMNVEV (reference sequence). The CDR3 loop reads CASSPDSTVGQYF. The CDR3 DNA is TGTGCCAGCAGTCCAGACTCGACCGTAGGGCAGTACTTC.

Only a few counts were recorded for this clonotype. The chain has TRBV12-3 or TRBV12-4 and TRBJ2-5; 10 nucleotides match TRBD2. Trimming at V came to 2 bases and at J to 4 bases, leaving 7 bases not matched to a gene. CDR3 length equals 16 residues. The CDR3 DNA is TGTGCCAGCAGTTTAATTTGGGTAGCGGGGGGAGAGACCCAGTACTTC. This codes for CASSLIWVAGGETQYF.

This chain uses TRBV28 with TRBJ2-1; D not certain. V gave up 4 bases and J gave up 5 bases, with 12 bases separating them. Germline V lookup: CDR1 MDHEN, CDR2 SYDVKM. The CDR3 contains 14 residues. The CDR3 sequence is CASSSPDVNNEQFF. The CDR3 DNA follows: TGTGCCAGCAGTTCCCCGGACGTCAACAATGAGCAGTTCTTC.

In its sample, this clonotype was seen many times. The chain couples TRBV12-3 or TRBV12-4 to TRBJ2-1, with 9 bases identical to TRBD2. The CDR3 contains 16 residues. V gave up 6 bases and J gave up 1 base; unmatched junction bases: 7. CDR3 nucleotide sequence: TGTGCCAGCAGGTCACAGGGACTAGCTTCCTACAATGAGCAGTTCTTC. Protein product: CASRSQGLASYNEQFF.

This clonotype was seen a few times. The gene calls are TRBV12-3 or TRBV12-4 and TRBJ2-7; D may be TRBD1 (5 bases). This CDR3 has 12 amino acids. V lost 6 bases to trimming and J lost 3 bases, with 9 bases between them. For the CDR3, the DNA is TGTGCCAGCAGGGGGCTAGTCTACGAGCAGTACTTC. Protein product: CASRGLVYEQYF.

This clonotype occurred once. V usage is TRBV7-9 and J usage is TRBJ2-1; D not certain. Trimming took 4 bases from V and 0 from J, leaving 10 bases between them. The CDR3 loop spans 15 amino acids. Germline V gene sequence: CDR1 SEHNR, CDR2 FQNEAQ (reference sequence). CDR3 bases: TGTGCCAGCAGCTATAGCCTGGCCTCCTACAATGAGCAGTTCTTC. Amino acid sequence: CASSYSLASYNEQFF. The variable domain in full, completed from reference TRBV7-9 and TRBJ2-1, reads DTGVSQNPRHKITKRGQNVTFRCDPISEHNRLYWYRQTLGQGPEFLTYFQNEAQLEKSRLLSDRFSAERPKGSFSTLEIQRTEQGDSAMYLCASSYSLASYNEQFFGPGTRLTVL.

This clonotype was picked up many times. The J gene is TRBJ2-7, the V gene TRBV14, with 7 bases fitting TRBD2. V lost 3 bases, J lost 1 base, and 3 bases stayed unmatched. The CDR3 has 14 residues. CDR1 and CDR2 (germline): SGHDN, FVKESK. CDR3 protein: CASSHLRGSYEQYF. The CDR3 coding sequence is TGTGCCAGCAGCCATCTGCGGGGGTCCTACGAGCAGTACTTC.

The V and J genes are TRBV7-9 and TRBJ2-3; TRBD2 aligns across 8 bases. Germline V gene lookup returns CDR1 SEHNR and CDR2 FQNEAQ (reference sequence). The CDR3 consists of 15 residues. The junction had 9 bases not matched to a gene; V was cut back by 6 bases and J by 4 bases. As DNA, the CDR3 is TGTGCCAGCAGATCCGGGGGGGCCGAGGCAGATACGCAGTATTTT. Its translation: CASRSGGAEADTQYF.

V and J are TRBV29-1 and TRBJ2-1; unclear D gene. CDR1 is SQVTM, CDR2 ANQGSEA, per germline. CDR3 length: 11 amino acids. The CDR3 DNA follows: TGCACAACCCGGCGAGGCAATGAGCAGTTCTTC. Translated: CTTRRGNEQFF.

A few counts support this clonotype. The J gene is TRBJ2-5, the V gene TRBV24-1, with unresolved D. The CDR3 sequence is 13 residues long. V lost 8 bases to trimming and J lost 5 bases, with 14 bases between them. Germline V gene sequence: CDR1 KGHDR, CDR2 SFDVKD. Written as DNA, the CDR3 is TGTGCCACCAAGGCGCCGGGCGAGGAGACCCAGTACTTC. Its protein is CATKAPGEETQYF.

This chain joins TRBV29-1 and TRBJ2-3; D ambiguous. Germline CDR1 is SQVTM and CDR2 is ANQGSEA. The V end lost 0 bases, the J end lost 9 bases, and 22 bases lay between the germline ends. The CDR3 is 16 amino acids. CDR3 sequence: CSVEDLLEHESDTQYF. In DNA form, the CDR3 reads TGCAGCGTTGAAGATCTATTGGAGCATGAGAGTGACACGCAGTATTTT.

V usage is TRBV6-5 and J usage is TRBJ1-6, with D uncertain. CDR1 is MNHEY, CDR2 SVGAGI, per germline. The CDR3 consists of 16 residues. Trimming took off 0 bases at V and 0 bases at J, with 6 bases between the two ends. CDR3 residues: CASSYSATSYNSPLHF. The CDR3 DNA follows: TGTGCCAGCAGTTACTCGGCGACCTCCTATAATTCACCCCTCCACTTT.

The V gene is TRBV6-2 or TRBV6-3, the J gene TRBJ2-2, with TRBD2 as a possible D gene (6 bases). V lost 4 bases to trimming and J lost 5 bases, with 14 bases between them. This CDR3 has 15 amino acids. Germline V gives CDR1 MNHEY, CDR2 SVGEGT. The CDR3 spells CASSLRSSGTGELFF. DNA of the CDR3: TGTGCCAGCAGTTTAAGGAGCAGCGGGACCGGGGAGCTGTTTTTT.

The V gene is TRBV11-1, the J gene TRBJ2-3; tentative D call: TRBD2 (6 bases). Trimming removed 1 base at V and 3 bases at J, with 14 bases between. This CDR3 spans 16 amino acids. Germline lookup yields CDR1 SGHAT and CDR2 FQDESV (reference sequence). The CDR3 region is CASSLGSGLLTDTQYF. The CDR3 coding sequence is TGTGCCAGCAGCTTAGGTTCGGGACTTCTAACAGATACGCAGTATTTT. The full variable domain, with the rest looked up from reference TRBV11-1 and TRBJ2-3, is EAEVAQSPRYKITEKSQAVAFWCDPISGHATLYWYRQILGQGPELLVQFQDESVVDDSQLPKDRFSAERLKGVDSTLKIQPAELGDSAMYLCASSLGSGLLTDTQYFGPGTRLTVL.

V is TRBV25-1 and J is TRBJ2-3; D is unresolved. Trimming took 3 bases from V and 1 from J, leaving 2 bases between them. The CDR3 runs 12 residues. Germline loops: CDR1 MGHDK, CDR2 SYGVNS. The CDR3 loop is CASSDGTDTQYF. In DNA form, the CDR3 reads TGTGCCAGCAGTGACGGCACAGATACGCAGTATTTT.

Only a few counts were recorded for this clonotype. The chain carries TRBV7-8 and TRBJ1-4; D is undetermined. This CDR3 contains 13 residues. V lost 8 bases, J lost 7 bases, and 14 bases lay in between. Germline V CDR1 and CDR2: SGHVS, FQNEAQ. CDR3 residues: CASGWLTVEKLFF. The CDR3 nucleotides are TGTGCCAGCGGGTGGCTCACGGTTGAAAAACTGTTTTTT.